This T cell receptor (beta chain) was observed in a study of cytomegalovirus exposure and HLA in healthy donors (dated by TCRdb to about 2017). With regard to the full study: An earlier analysis of more than 550 of the donors reported 250 to 300 Gb of sequence data and around 100 million unique TCR beta sequences obtained from around 170 million T cells. Besides the first cohort of 666 subjects, a separate validation cohort made up of around 120 different subjects was used. The study profiled the T cell repertoires of under 850 subjects by immunosequencing and related them to cytomegalovirus serostatus. In an earlier analysis of a few hundred of the donors, high-throughput TCR beta sequencing was used to judge whether each TCR beta V gene segment behaved as functional or pseudogenic. Among some 400 genotyped donors of the cohort, an average of around 240,000 unique TCR beta nucleotide sequences were sequenced per donor, approximately 20% of them non-productive. Both class I and class II loci were covered by HLA typing, at four-digit resolution. To study patterns of TCR occurrence, a later analysis re-analyzed previously published TCR beta repertoires from around 670 donors and added high-resolution HLA genotyping. Rather than drawing on any new phenotypic data, the later analysis identified candidate immune exposures from TCR beta sequences and the way those sequences occurred across donors. A later genetic analysis took genome-wide SNP genotypes for about 55% of the 666 donors and used that subset as a discovery cohort. About 330 gigabases of sequencing data and around 85 million unique TCR sequences made up an early release that covered 500 to 650 HLA-typed donors. Typing coverage differed by locus: A, B, C, DRB1 and DQB1 were typed in about 629-630 donors, DQA1 in approximately 520, DPA1 in 600 to 610, and DPB1 in just under 490. The study was designed to test whether signatures of past pathogen exposure could be identified by cataloging public T cell receptors. High-throughput TCR immunosequencing, statistical association of individual TCRs with disease status, and machine learning were combined to predict cytomegalovirus infection status. Of the 350 to 450 genotyped donors, 65% to 90% were placed in the genetic ancestry cluster associated with self-reported Caucasian donors. Several DR-DQ haplotypes were handled as single units for association and clustering because linkage in the cohort was strong. All discovery cohort repertoires had been generated using a single sequencing platform. Donor age, sex, ethnicity and CMV serostatus were compiled alongside the repertoire data. Study-wide conclusions, independent of this receptor: In vitro tests confirmed that a few of the cytomegalovirus-associated TCR beta chains recognize cytomegalovirus antigens. The earlier analysis of about 600 of the donors excluded 15 to 20 rarely observed V segments, including chromosome 9 orphons, because counts were too low. The study gave a list of about 150 TCR beta chains associated with cytomegalovirus. Several of the top co-occurrence clusters appeared to be linked to parvovirus B19, influenza, CMV and Epstein-Barr virus, according to a later analysis. In a later analysis, HLA-associated TCR beta chains showed more clonal expansion and lower generation probabilities than non-associated chains that were equally common. While some public TCRs were present in many individuals, most TCR sequences turned up only very rarely across donors. Most CMV-associated TCR beta chains appeared to be HLA-restricted in a later analysis, and the HLA associations seemed to be driven largely by CMV exposure. Because HLA typing was missing for some donors at each locus, association tests included only the typed subset. In a later genetic analysis, a missense DCLRE1C variant was associated with V-gene and J-gene trimming of TCR beta chains, and the association was replicated in an independent cohort. Assigning TCR associations to individual alleles was difficult when HLA alleles, especially DR and DQ, strongly co-occurred. The presence/absence analyses assumed that sequencing depth was roughly uniform across donors, and that assumption may not be true. The authors suggested that the approach could potentially be extended to other disease states and immunological phenotypes. According to a later genetic analysis, donors in an Asian-associated ancestry cluster had fewer N-insertions in productive TCRs than the approximately 690-donor mean. An earlier analysis of around 500 of the donors showed that most TCR beta V segments appeared in productive rearrangements either about 90% or about 30% of the time, which broadly matched IMGT annotations. Immune exposure information for the cohort was limited to CMV serostatus. At a false discovery rate of 0.05, a later analysis linked under 20,000 TCR beta sequences to specific HLA alleles. Linkage disequilibrium might explain the correlated functional status among segregating V segments, but an unknown experimental factor could not be ruled out. A cluster of highly shared sequence variants was judged likely to represent a technical artifact of the sequencing pipeline. In a later analysis, the rate of TCR association differed among HLA loci, with DRB1 alleles having the most associated TCRs and HLA-C alleles having the fewest. Only TCR beta chains were sequenced in this cohort, and the absence of alpha or paired-chain data limited detectable features. A further reported finding was that TCR beta sequences accurately predicted the HLA-A and HLA-B alleles for most subjects in the first cohort. The classifier was reported to diagnose cytomegalovirus status with high specificity and sensitivity in both the original and validation cohorts.

Worth noting for this clone: Its antigen remains unidentified. No base quality values were provided; no much bigger clone lies one nucleotide off.

The library was built by means of the immunoSEQ multiplex PCR assay. For the multiplex PCR, a mixture combining 60 forward primers for TCR Vbeta segments and 13 reverse primers for TCR Jbeta segments was used. Amplification of the CDR3 region of rearranged TCR beta genes was performed with a multiplex PCR assay on genomic DNA. The amplified TCR beta libraries were sequenced on the Illumina HiSeq System as 87-base-pair reads. As for how the authors treated the data: A later analysis tallied roughly 76 million unique TCR beta chains across the 666 repertoires, and 10 million to 11 million of those chains were shared by two or more donors. A nearest-neighbor algorithm error-corrected the raw reads and collapsed the reads into unique sequences, merging closely related sequences to remove PCR and sequencing errors. V, D and J gene segments were assigned by aligning CDR3 sequences to IMGT reference sequences. For a sequence to be retained, a match of at least six nucleotides to both a V gene segment and a J gene segment was required. A rearrangement was called productive if the CDR3 had no stop codons and remained in frame with V and J, and every other rearrangement was called non-productive. CDR3 was defined according to IMGT convention as the region running from the second conserved V-encoded cysteine to the conserved J-encoded phenylalanine. Sequences without an unambiguous match to a single V gene segment were excluded from the earlier analysis of 587 of the donors. An earlier analysis of a few hundred of the donors called V segments functional above 56.7% productive rearrangements and segregating when the between-donor standard deviation exceeded 5%. To diagnose cytomegalovirus status from the catalog of TCR beta chain sequences, a statistical classification framework was built. V and J gene assignment, in a later analysis, came from comparing TCR nucleotide sequences with IMGT/GENE-DB human TR gene sequences. Using the TCRdist pipeline, a later analysis assigned CDR3 sequences along with most-parsimonious VDJ recombination scenarios. In a later analysis, each TCR beta chain was defined by its CDR3 amino acid sequence together with its V-gene family, and reads without a unique V-gene family were excluded. In a later analysis, 500 to 650 highly shared, low-generation-probability nucleotide sequences were removed to address suspected cross-contamination and a sequencing artifact. A later analysis calculated a clonal expansion index for each public chain from normalized within-repertoire ranks of inferred template counts. Generation probabilities in a later analysis came from a VDJ recombination model fitted to out-of-frame rearrangements, and those results were checked against IGoR. In a later analysis, hypergeometric tests were used to score TCR-TCR, TCR-HLA and TCR-CMV co-occurrence, with a repertoire-size bias correction applied to TCR pairs. False discovery rates were estimated in a later analysis by permuting HLA or CMV assignments 20 times. In a later analysis, co-occurring TCRs were grouped using DBSCAN, and TCRdist sequence similarity was added for clustering within HLA-allele-positive subsets. Repertoires with fewer than 30,000 or more than 120,000 public chains, plus five repertoires with anomalous nucleotide sharing, were excluded from co-occurrence clustering. TCRdb provides this immuneACCESS table in a form limited to in-frame rearrangements. Some clones are lacking; in checked studies, under half of them reflect an unresolved V gene, and why the rest are absent is not known. That table furnishes V, J and clone size, whereas the DNA furnished D and trimming. This sample gives approximately 210,000 clones in total; about four fifths of them show up just once. Approximately 0.39% of the sample comes from the top ten.

The cohort consisted of 650 to 850 healthy bone marrow donors. Cohort members were all nominally healthy when sampled, although unrecorded immune exposures were likely present. The donor tested CMV seropositive, placing the donor among the 310 or so seropositive members of the cohort. A peripheral blood sample was provided by each donor, and peripheral blood mononuclear cells were used for TCR beta sequencing. Genomic DNA extraction from the blood cell samples was performed with the Qiagen DNeasy Blood Extraction Kit. The source is a male donor in good health and CMV-seropositive. The sequencing sample was made of PBMCs.

The DNA sequence reads TGTGCCAGCAGCGCGACCGGGGACTCCTACAATGAGCAGTTCTTC. This encodes CASSATGDSYNEQFF. The chain is assembled from TRBV9 and TRBJ2-1, with TRBD2 perhaps the D gene, on 5 matching bases. CDR1 and CDR2 are drawn from the germline V gene: SGDLS, YYNGEE. Trimming costs V 3 bases and J 0 bases, and their ends lie 10 bases apart. The CDR3 numbers 15 residues from cysteine through phenylalanine. The kept DNA is CDR3 alone, 45 bases in frame from the first base.